The next 7 T cell receptor beta chains were all read from a single sample in a study of blood T cell repertoires in COVID-19 (dated by TCRdb to 2020 to 2021). The method behind the library was the immunoSEQ multiplex PCR assay. Sourced from immuneACCESS, this table was stored by TCRdb with only in-frame sequences that have V and J called. A share of the clones is absent; for the studies checked, an unresolved V gene accounts for under half, and the remainder has no known explanation. Within this sample are some 200,000 clones, with around 84% of them counted one time only. The top ten hold over 2.5% of the sample. The sequenced material came from peripheral blood. These receptors were collected from a middle-aged man who had recovered from COVID-19.

The chain couples TRBV5-1 to TRBJ2-1; 10 positions match TRBD2. The CDR3 length is 14 residues. From germline, CDR1 is SGHRS and CDR2 YFSETQ. V shed 1 base, J shed 9 bases, and the junction held 4 bases outside the gene matches. As DNA, the CDR3 is TGCGCCAGCAGCTTGAGACTAGCGGGTAGTGAGCAGTTCTTC. Its protein is CASSLRLAGSEQFF.

Regarding this clone: Compared with germline, one end of the junction differs, possibly owing to a read error. The rearrangement uses TRBV19 and TRBJ1-3; TRBD1 aligns across 7 bases. The CDR3 extends over 14 amino acids. Per germline, CDR1 LNHDA and CDR2 SQIVND (reference sequence). CDR3 sequence: CASSPGQITPKYHF. DNA for the CDR3: TGTGCCAGTAGTCCGGGACAGATAACCCCCAAATATCATTTT.

The chain recombines TRBV3-1 (or the pseudogene TRBV3-2) with TRBJ1-3; D is uncertain. This CDR3 is 15 amino acids long. In germline, CDR1 is LGHDT, CDR2 YNNKEL (reference sequence). With 1 base removed from V and 1 base from J, the gap between germline ends came to 8 bases. In DNA, the CDR3 is TGTGCCAGCAGCCAAGGAGCCATTTCTGGAAACACCATATATTTT. Its protein product is CASSQGAISGNTIYF.

This clone was detected only once. The chain employs TRBV28 and TRBJ2-7, with no clear D. The CDR3 is 15 residues long. With 5 bases removed from V and 2 bases from J, the gap between germline ends came to 16 bases. Germline assignment: CDR1 MDHEN and CDR2 SYDVKM. CDR3 in DNA: TGTGCCAGCAGTGGCCCTTTCAGGAAAGCCTACGAGCAGTACTTC. The encoded protein is CASSGPFRKAYEQYF.

The gene calls are TRBV24-1 and TRBJ2-5, with 7 bases matching TRBD1. V trimming: 0 bases; J trimming: 5 bases; junction bases outside the gene matches: 11. Germline V gives CDR1 KGHDR, CDR2 SFDVKD. The CDR3 length is 17 residues. The CDR3 is CATSDLPRQGSTETQYF. The CDR3 coding sequence is TGTGCCACCAGTGATTTGCCCCGACAGGGTAGTACGGAGACCCAGTACTTC.

The chain is built from TRBV5-1 and TRBJ2-5; 8 bases align to TRBD2. Germline-derived CDR1 and CDR2 are SGHRS and YFSETQ. The CDR3 is 17 residues long. Losses at the gene ends were 0 bases for V and 1 base for J; bases not matched to a gene: 8. The CDR3, as DNA: TGCGCCAGCAGCTTGGCCGGGGGGGCATCGGCCCAAGAGACCCAGTACTTC. This gives the protein CASSLAGGASAQETQYF.

This chain links TRBV28 with TRBJ2-1, with TRBD2 as a possible D gene (5 bases). V lost 6 bases to trimming and J lost 12 bases, with 15 bases between them. Germline lookup yields CDR1 MDHEN and CDR2 SYDVKM. CDR3 length: 12 residues. The CDR3 reads CASSTEVGMQFF. In nucleotides, the CDR3 is TGTGCCAGCAGCACCGAGGTCGGGATGCAGTTCTTC.